These 10 T cell receptor beta chains were sequenced from one sample in a study of siplizumab effects on memory and regulatory T cells (dated by TCRdb to about 2019). The library relied on the immunoSEQ multiplex PCR assay. The table was pulled from immuneACCESS by TCRdb, which kept in-frame rearrangements only. Such tables lose some clones; where checked, under half of the loss comes from unresolved V genes, and the rest has no known cause. Within this sample are 120,000 or so clones, with 92% of them counted one time only. Of the sample, around 1.3% falls within the top ten clones. The sequenced sample was CD4+ T cells sorted from blood. The receptors derive from a human donor in good health.

V and J are TRBV5-1 and TRBJ1-5, with D tentatively TRBD1 (5 bases). Deletions cut 0 bases from V and 2 bases from J, with 9 bases between. The CDR3 is 15 amino acids. Per germline, CDR1 SGHRS and CDR2 YFSETQ. The DNA for the CDR3 is TGCGCCAGCAGCTTGGGGGCAGGGCGCAATCAGCCCCAGCATTTT. Amino acids: CASSLGAGRNQPQHF.

The chain recombines TRBV19 with TRBJ1-1; D call uncertain. Germline V lookup: CDR1 LNHDA, CDR2 SQIVND (reference sequence). Trimming cost V 2 bases and J 0 bases, with 10 bases left between them. The CDR3 contains 15 residues. For the CDR3, the DNA is TGTGCCAGTAGTATATTAGGAGGGATGAACACTGAAGCTTTCTTT. Its translation is CASSILGGMNTEAFF.

The V and J genes are TRBV14 and TRBJ1-6; 10 bases fit TRBD1. This CDR3 is 19 amino acids long. Germline CDR1 is SGHDN and CDR2 is FVKESK. Germline trimming cut 0 bases from V and 3 bases from J; bases unmatched to any gene: 8. CDR3 coding DNA: TGTGCCAGCAGCCAAGAGGGGACAGGGGATAAATTCTATAATTCACCCCTCCACTTT. It translates to CASSQEGTGDKFYNSPLHF.

CDR3 amino acids: CASSFPRADTQYF. DNA for the CDR3: TGTGCCAGCAGCTTCCCGAGGGCAGATACGCAGTATTTT. The chain uses TRBV11-1 and TRBJ2-3, with D maybe TRBD2 (5 bases). CDR1 SGHAT and CDR2 FQDESV come from the germline V gene (reference sequence). V was shortened by 3 bases and J by 4 bases, with 8 bases between the two germline ends. The CDR3 runs to 13 residues.

This chain connects TRBV6-5 to TRBJ2-1, with TRBD2 identical over 7 bases. The V gene's germline CDR1 is MNHEY and CDR2 SVGAGI. The V and J ends lost 4 bases and 7 bases, in that order; junction bases with no gene match: 7. CDR3 length: 14 residues. The CDR3 DNA follows: TGTGCCAGCAGTTCCCAGACTAGCAGGAATGAGCAGTTCTTC. This translates into CASSSQTSRNEQFF.

V and J are TRBV6-6 and TRBJ2-7, with D possibly being TRBD1 or TRBD2 (5 bases each). The CDR3 sequence is 15 residues long. Germline V gene sequence: CDR1 MNHNY, CDR2 SVGAGI (reference sequence). V gave up 5 bases and J gave up 0 bases, with 14 bases separating them. This chain's CDR3 is CASSNRDQSSYEQYF. The CDR3 coding sequence is TGTGCCAGCAGTAACCGGGACCAGAGCTCCTACGAGCAGTACTTC.

The chain recombines TRBV18 with TRBJ1-3; TRBD1 agrees at 10 bases. The CDR3 sequence is 16 residues long. V lost 4 bases, J lost 4 bases, and 7 bases stayed unmatched. CDR1 is KGHSH and CDR2 is LQKENI in the germline V gene. CDR3 coding DNA: TGTGCCAGCTCACGAGCCGGGACAGGGGAAGGAAACACCATATATTTT. Amino acid sequence: CASSRAGTGEGNTIYF.

The chain carries TRBV7-9 and TRBJ1-6; the match to TRBD1 covers 11 bases. The germline V gene encodes CDR1 SEHNR and CDR2 FQNEAQ (reference sequence). Germline trimming cut 5 bases from V and 10 bases from J; bases unmatched to any gene: 7. This CDR3 comprises 15 residues. CDR3 in DNA: TGTGCCAGCAGCAAAGGGACAGGGGGATACTCACCCCTCCACTTT. Translated: CASSKGTGGYSPLHF. The entire variable domain, with the rest obtained from reference TRBV7-9 and TRBJ1-6, is as follows: DTGVSQNPRHKITKRGQNVTFRCDPISEHNRLYWYRQTLGQGPEFLTYFQNEAQLEKSRLLSDRFSAERPKGSFSTLEIQRTEQGDSAMYLCASSKGTGGYSPLHFGNGTRLTVT.

The chain uses TRBV19 and TRBJ1-2; TRBD1 might be the D (5 bases). Germline CDR1 LNHDA, CDR2 SQIVND (reference sequence). Trimming took 7 bases from V and 4 from J, leaving 16 bases between them. This CDR3 is built from 14 residues. CDR3 sequence (DNA): TGTGCCAGTAAGGATCGGCAGGGCCTCTATGGCTACACCTTC. Amino acid sequence: CASKDRQGLYGYTF. The variable domain in full, completed from reference TRBV19 and TRBJ1-2, reads DGGITQSPKYLFRKEGQNVTLSCEQNLNHDAMYWYRQDPGQGLRLIYYSQIVNDFQKGDIAEGYSVSREKKESFPLTVTSAQKNPTAFYLCASKDRQGLYGYTFGSGTRLTVV.

This rearrangement joins TRBV19 to TRBJ2-1, with 10 positions matching TRBD2. Germline values: CDR1 LNHDA, CDR2 SQIVND (reference sequence). The CDR3 is 14 amino acids. V gave up 6 bases and J gave up 5 bases; unmatched junction bases: 4. CDR3: CASRQLAGNNEQFF. In nucleotides, the CDR3 is TGTGCCAGTAGGCAACTAGCGGGGAACAATGAGCAGTTCTTC.